A selection of T cell receptor beta chains follows, all from one sample in a study of cytomegalovirus exposure and HLA in healthy donors. TCRdb's table, derived via immunoSEQ multiplex PCR, lists solely in-frame clones and lacks some. The profile shows fewer than 200,000 clones, approximately 70% of them singletons. The source material was PBMCs. These receptors were obtained from a man aged 35 to 55 in good health and CMV-seropositive. The CDR3 runs from the conserved cysteine through the conserved F or W. The D gene is left open where the match is weak. Only part of the rows carry a size: once, few, many, or a class if the clone is expanded.

>TRBV7-2|TRBD1|-|TRBJ2-7
CASSQMGQGAYEQYF
TGTGCCAGCAGCCAAATGGGACAGGGGGCGTACGAGCAGTACTTC
>TRBV14|-|-|TRBJ1-3
CASSLLGPNSGNTIYF
TGTGCCAGCAGCCTACTAGGACCGAACTCTGGAAACACCATATATTTT
>TRBV25-1|-|-|TRBJ1-2
CASSEAWGRGYTF
TGTGCCAGCAGTGAAGCGTGGGGGCGAGGCTACACCTTC
>TRBV5-6|-|-|TRBJ2-1
CASSSPGLKGNEQFF
TGTGCCAGCAGCTCACCGGGACTCAAAGGGAATGAGCAGTTCTTC
>TRBV11-2|TRBD2|-|TRBJ2-5
CASSSGLAGYQETQYF
TGTGCCAGCAGCTCGGGACTAGCGGGGTACCAAGAGACCCAGTACTTC
>TRBV7-2|-|-|TRBJ2-3
CASSWATDTQYF
TGTGCCAGCAGCTGGGCGACAGATACGCAGTATTTT
>TRBV4-3|-|-|TRBJ2-7
CASSAGRAYEQYF
TGCGCCAGCAGCGCCGGGCGGGCCTACGAGCAGTACTTC
>TRBV6-4|-|many|TRBJ1-1
CASRGRGGNTEAFF
TGTGCCAGCAGGGGGCGGGGAGGAAACACTGAAGCTTTCTTT
>TRBV30|-|-|TRBJ2-5
CAWTIQKTQYF
TGTGCCTGGACCATTCAAAAGACCCAGTACTTC
>TRBV6-1|-|-|TRBJ1-4
CASSEGRSPTNEKLFF
TGTGCCAGCAGTGAAGGGCGGTCCCCAACTAATGAAAAACTGTTTTTT
>TRBV5-4|-|-|TRBJ1-6
CASSSGGGNSYNSPLHF
TGTGCCAGCAGCTCCGGTGGCGGGAACTCCTATAATTCACCCCTCCACTTT
>TRBV7-9|TRBD2|-|TRBJ2-3
CASSFTPSGATDTQYF
TGTGCCAGCAGCTTCACCCCTAGCGGGGCCACAGATACGCAGTATTTT
>TRBV11-2|TRBD2|-|TRBJ2-1
CASRPGLADNEQFF
TGTGCCAGCAGGCCGGGACTAGCGGACAATGAGCAGTTCTTC
>TRBV15|-|-|TRBJ1-2
CATSRDRGNRDGYTF
TGTGCCACCAGCAGAGATCGAGGGAACCGTGACGGCTACACCTTC
>TRBV10-3|-|-|TRBJ1-1
CAVTGYTEAFF
TGTGCCGTCACAGGGTACACTGAAGCTTTCTTT
>TRBV7-6|TRBD2|-|TRBJ2-7
CASSLDGGLATYEQYF
TGTGCCAGCAGCTTAGACGGGGGACTAGCGACCTACGAGCAGTACTTC
>TRBV2|-|once|TRBJ1-4
CASSGTGSATNEKLFF
TGTGCCAGCAGCGGAACAGGGTCCGCAACTAATGAAAAACTGTTTTTT
>TRBV5-1|TRBD1|few|TRBJ1-1
CASSFTPGQGGTEAFF
TGCGCCAGCAGTTTTACGCCGGGACAGGGTGGCACTGAAGCTTTCTTT
>TRBV4-1|-|-|TRBJ2-2
CASSQGGANTGELFF
TGCGCCAGCAGCCAGGGGGGTGCGAACACCGGGGAGCTGTTTTTT